This record looks at one TCR beta chain sequence and its context. Antigen specificity is unknown. The entry originates in a study of cytomegalovirus exposure and HLA in healthy donors. Points from the study as a whole: Common viral pathogens were later found to be apparently linked to several of the most significant clusters. Associated with cytomegalovirus, according to the listing, were around 160 TCR beta chains. Donor immune exposure was known only as CMV serostatus.

Vbeta (60) and Jbeta (13) primers were used in the PCR. TCRdb's table, derived via immunoSEQ multiplex PCR, lists solely in-frame clones and lacks some. The table has over 100,000 clones, roughly four fifths seen once. In germline, CDR1 is LGHNA, CDR2 YNFKEQ. V was trimmed by 3 bases and J by 1 base, leaving 12 bases between them. The CDR3 runs 15 residues. Material: PBMCs. This sequence joins TRBV4-2 and TRBJ1-1; D may be TRBD1 (6 bases). This receptor was taken from a woman aged 25 to 39 in good health and CMV-seropositive. CDR3 residues: CASSQVGQTNTEAFF. The CDR3 DNA follows: TGTGCCAGCAGCCAGGTCGGACAGACGAACACTGAAGCTTTCTTT.